This T cell receptor (beta chain) was identified during a study of blood T cell repertoires in COVID-19. Study-level background: Samples representing acute and convalescent COVID-19 were sourced from the United States, Italy and Spain.

As originally analysed: Estimated nucleated cell counts came from reference gene primer amplification. Repertoires were generated with immunoSEQ multiplex PCR, while TCRdb's copy carries only in-frame clones and drops some. The V and J calls and the clone size are those of that table, but D and trimming were determined from the DNA. The sample records 56,000 or so clones, about 85% being singletons. The V gene end was trimmed by 5 bases and the J gene end by 0 bases; junction bases not matched to a gene: 3. Germline CDR1 GTSNPN, CDR2 SVGIG (reference sequence). The CDR3 is 13 residues long. Sequencing was performed on peripheral blood. This sequence joins TRBV30 and TRBJ1-2; 7 nucleotides align to TRBD1. This TCR was recovered from a human donor in a cohort sampled during active COVID-19. The CDR3 protein is CAWDRAPNYGYTF. The DNA for the CDR3 is TGTGCCTGGGACAGGGCCCCTAACTATGGCTACACCTTC. Drawing the rest from reference TRBV30 and TRBJ1-2, the complete variable domain is SQTIHQWPATLVQPVGSPLSLECTVEGTSNPNLYWYRQAAGRGLQLLFYSVGIGQISSEVPQNLSASRPQDRQFILSSKKLLLSDSGFYLCAWDRAPNYGYTFGSGTRLTVV.